A selection of T cell receptor beta chains follows, all from one sample in a study of T cell repertoires in cytomegalovirus infection. TCRdb re-called the reads through MiXCR, storing one row per CDR3 protein. The data contain approximately 500,000 distinct CDR3 sequences, about 11% of them singletons. Sequencing input: PBMCs. Receptors originate from a human donor in good health (CMV status not recorded). Some clones in this sample may be carry-over from other donors' samples. The CDR3 runs from the conserved cysteine through the conserved F or W. Fields, in order: J gene, V gene, CDR3 protein.

>TRBJ2-3|TRBV5-5
CASSLRTTFTDTQYF
>TRBJ2-5|TRBV20-1
CSARDRLRNQETQYF
>TRBJ1-5|TRBV28
CASSTKGQPQHF
>TRBJ2-5|TRBV4-2
CASSQEQAGLAGGPQETQYF
>TRBJ2-1|TRBV6-5
CASSPELSRNGFF
>TRBJ1-2|TRBV5-4
CASSTGQSQAYGYTF
>TRBJ1-5|TRBV30
CAWSRNRSNQPQHF
>TRBJ1-1|TRBV7-3
CASSLSWGQEAFF
>TRBJ2-5|TRBV23-1
CASSQGQLAPQETQYF
>TRBJ1-2|TRBV20-1
CSAPTRGSNFGYTF
>TRBJ2-7|TRBV9
CASSVGPAGELYEQYF
>TRBJ2-5|TRBV7-8
CASSPRLAGGPELGGWETQYF
>TRBJ2-7|TRBV4-2
CASSPGLSLTYEQYF
>TRBJ2-3|TRBV20-1
CSAVKRTSTDTQYF